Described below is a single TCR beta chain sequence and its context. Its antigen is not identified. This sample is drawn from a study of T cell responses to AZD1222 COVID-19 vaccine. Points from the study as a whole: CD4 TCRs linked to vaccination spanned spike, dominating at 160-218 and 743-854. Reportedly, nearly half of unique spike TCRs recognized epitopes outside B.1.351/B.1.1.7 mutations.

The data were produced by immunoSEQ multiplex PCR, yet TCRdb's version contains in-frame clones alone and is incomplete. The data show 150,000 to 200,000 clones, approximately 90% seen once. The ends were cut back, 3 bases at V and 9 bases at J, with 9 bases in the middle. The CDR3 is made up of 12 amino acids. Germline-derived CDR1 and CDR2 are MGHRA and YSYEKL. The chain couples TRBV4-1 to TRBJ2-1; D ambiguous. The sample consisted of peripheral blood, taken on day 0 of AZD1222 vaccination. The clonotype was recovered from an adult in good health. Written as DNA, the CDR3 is TGCGCCAGCAGCCAGGATTTCGGTGAGCAGTTCTTC. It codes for CASSQDFGEQFF.